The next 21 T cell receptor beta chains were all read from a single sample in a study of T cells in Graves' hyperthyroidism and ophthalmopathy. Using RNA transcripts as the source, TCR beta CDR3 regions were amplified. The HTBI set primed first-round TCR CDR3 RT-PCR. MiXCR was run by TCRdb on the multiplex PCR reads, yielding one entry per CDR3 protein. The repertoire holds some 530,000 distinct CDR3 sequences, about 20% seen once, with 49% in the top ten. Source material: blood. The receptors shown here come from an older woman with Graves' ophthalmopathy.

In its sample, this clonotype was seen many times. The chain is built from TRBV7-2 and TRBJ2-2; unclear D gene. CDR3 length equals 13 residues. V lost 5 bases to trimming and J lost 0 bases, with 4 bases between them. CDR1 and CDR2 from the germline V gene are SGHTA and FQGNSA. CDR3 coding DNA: TGTGCCAGCAGCGGACCGAACACCGGGGAGCTGTTTTTT. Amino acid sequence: CASSGPNTGELFF.

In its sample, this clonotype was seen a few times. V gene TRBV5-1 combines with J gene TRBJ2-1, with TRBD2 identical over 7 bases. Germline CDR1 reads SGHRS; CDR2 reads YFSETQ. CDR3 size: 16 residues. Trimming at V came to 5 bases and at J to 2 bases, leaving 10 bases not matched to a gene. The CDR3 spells CASRGGWDAAYNEQFF. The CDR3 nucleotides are TGCGCCAGCAGGGGGGGGTGGGACGCCGCCTACAATGAGCAGTTCTTC.

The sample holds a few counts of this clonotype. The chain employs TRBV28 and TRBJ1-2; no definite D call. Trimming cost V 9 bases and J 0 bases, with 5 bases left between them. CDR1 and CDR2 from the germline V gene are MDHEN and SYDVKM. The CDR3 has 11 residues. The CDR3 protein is CASVSNYGYTF. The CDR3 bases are TGTGCCAGTGTCTCTAACTATGGCTACACCTTC.

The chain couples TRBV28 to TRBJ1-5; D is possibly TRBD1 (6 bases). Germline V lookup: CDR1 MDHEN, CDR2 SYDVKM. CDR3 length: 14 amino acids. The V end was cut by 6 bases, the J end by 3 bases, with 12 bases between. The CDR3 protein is CASREGGNNQPQHF. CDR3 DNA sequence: TGTGCCAGCAGGGAAGGGGGGAACAATCAGCCCCAGCATTTT.

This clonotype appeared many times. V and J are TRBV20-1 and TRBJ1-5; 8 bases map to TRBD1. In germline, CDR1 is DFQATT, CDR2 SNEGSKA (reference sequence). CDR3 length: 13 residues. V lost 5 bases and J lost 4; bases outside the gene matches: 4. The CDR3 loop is CSARTGSNQPQHF. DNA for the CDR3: TGCAGTGCTCGGACAGGGTCGAATCAGCCCCAGCATTTT.

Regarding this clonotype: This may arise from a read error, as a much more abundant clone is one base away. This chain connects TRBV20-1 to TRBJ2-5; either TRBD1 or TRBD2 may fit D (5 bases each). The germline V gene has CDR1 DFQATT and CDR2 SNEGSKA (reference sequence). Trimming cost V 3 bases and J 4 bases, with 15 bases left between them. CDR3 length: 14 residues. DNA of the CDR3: TGCAGTGCTAGTCGGGACCCGGGGCCAGAGACCCAGTACTTC. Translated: CSASRDPGPETQYF.

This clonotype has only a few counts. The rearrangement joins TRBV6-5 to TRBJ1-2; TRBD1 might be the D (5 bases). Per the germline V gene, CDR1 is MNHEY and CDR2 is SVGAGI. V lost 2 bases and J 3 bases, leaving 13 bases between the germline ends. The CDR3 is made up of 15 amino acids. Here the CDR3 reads CASSYRREGYYGYTF. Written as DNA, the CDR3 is TGTGCCAGCAGTTACCGGAGGGAGGGGTACTATGGCTACACCTTC.

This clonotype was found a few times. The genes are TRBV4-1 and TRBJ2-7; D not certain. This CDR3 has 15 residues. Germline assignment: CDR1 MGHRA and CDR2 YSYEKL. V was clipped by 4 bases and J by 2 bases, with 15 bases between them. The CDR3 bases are TGCGCCAGCAGCCCTAGGGATCGCGTTACCTACGAGCAGTACTTC. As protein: CASSPRDRVTYEQYF.

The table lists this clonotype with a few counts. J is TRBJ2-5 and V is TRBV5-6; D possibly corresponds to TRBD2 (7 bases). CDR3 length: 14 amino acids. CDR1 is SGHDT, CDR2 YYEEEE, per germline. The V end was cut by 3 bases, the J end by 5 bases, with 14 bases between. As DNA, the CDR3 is TGTGCCAGCAGCTCCGCGGGGGCCTTGGAGACCCAGTACTTC. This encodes CASSSAGALETQYF.

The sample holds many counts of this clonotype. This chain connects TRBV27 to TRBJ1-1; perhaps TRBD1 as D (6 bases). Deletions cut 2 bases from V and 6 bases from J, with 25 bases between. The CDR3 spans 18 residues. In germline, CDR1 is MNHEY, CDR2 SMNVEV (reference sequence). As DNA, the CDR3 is TGTGCCAGCAGTTTAATTTTGGGGGGCATTACTTCCGGCGCTGAAGCTTTCTTT. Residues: CASSLILGGITSGAEAFF.

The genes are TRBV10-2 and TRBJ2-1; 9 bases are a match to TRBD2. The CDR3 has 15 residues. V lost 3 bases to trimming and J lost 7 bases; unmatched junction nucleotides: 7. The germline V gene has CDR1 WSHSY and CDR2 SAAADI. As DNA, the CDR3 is TGCGCCAGCAGTGAACCGGCTAGCGGGGCTAATGAGCAGTTCTTC. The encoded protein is CASSEPASGANEQFF.

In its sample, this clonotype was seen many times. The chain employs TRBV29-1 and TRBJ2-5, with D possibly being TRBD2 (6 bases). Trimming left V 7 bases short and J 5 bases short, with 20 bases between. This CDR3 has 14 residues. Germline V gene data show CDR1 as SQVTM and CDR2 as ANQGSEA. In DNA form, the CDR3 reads TGCAGCGCCCTGAGTGGAGGGATCGGGGAGACCCAGTACTTC. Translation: CSALSGGIGETQYF.

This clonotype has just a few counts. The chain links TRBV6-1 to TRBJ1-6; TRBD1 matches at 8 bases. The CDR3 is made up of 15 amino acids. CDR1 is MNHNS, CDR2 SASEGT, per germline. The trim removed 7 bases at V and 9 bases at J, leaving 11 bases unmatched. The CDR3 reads CASTAGQGKGSPLHF. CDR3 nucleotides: TGTGCCAGCACCGCCGGACAGGGAAAGGGTTCACCCCTCCACTTT.

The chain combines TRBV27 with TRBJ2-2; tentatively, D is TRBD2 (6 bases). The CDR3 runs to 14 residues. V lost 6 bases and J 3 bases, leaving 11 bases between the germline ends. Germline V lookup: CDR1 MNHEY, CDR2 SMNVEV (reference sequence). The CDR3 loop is CASRRGVDTGELFF. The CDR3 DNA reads TGTGCCAGCAGACGCGGGGTGGACACCGGGGAGCTGTTTTTT.

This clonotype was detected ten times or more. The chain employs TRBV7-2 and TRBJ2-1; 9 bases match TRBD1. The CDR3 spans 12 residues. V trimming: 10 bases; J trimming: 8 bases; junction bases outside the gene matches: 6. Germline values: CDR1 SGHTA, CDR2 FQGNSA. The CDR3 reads CATNDRGYEQFF. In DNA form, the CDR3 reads TGTGCCACCAACGACAGGGGGTATGAGCAGTTCTTC.

This chain's CDR3 is CATGGNTEAFF. For the CDR3, the DNA is TGTGCCACGGGGGGGAACACTGAAGCTTTCTTT. V and J are TRBV3-1 and TRBJ1-1, with D possibly matching TRBD1 (5 bases). Germline-derived CDR1 and CDR2 are LGHDT and YNNKEL (reference sequence). V lost 10 bases and J 1 base, leaving 7 bases between the germline ends. The CDR3 consists of 11 residues. The variable domain in full, completed from reference TRBV3-1 and TRBJ1-1, reads DTAVSQTPKYLVTQMGNDKSIKCEQNLGHDTMYWYKQDSKKFLKIMFSYNNKELIINETVPNRFSPKSPDKAHLNLHINSLELGDSAVYFCATGGNTEAFFGQGTRLTVV.

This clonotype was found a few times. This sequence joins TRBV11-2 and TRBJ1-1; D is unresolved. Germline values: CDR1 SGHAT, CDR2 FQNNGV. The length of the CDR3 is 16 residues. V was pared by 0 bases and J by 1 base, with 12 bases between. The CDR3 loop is CASSLDLGGRNTEAFF. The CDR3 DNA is TGTGCCAGCAGCTTAGACTTGGGTGGCAGGAACACTGAAGCTTTCTTT.

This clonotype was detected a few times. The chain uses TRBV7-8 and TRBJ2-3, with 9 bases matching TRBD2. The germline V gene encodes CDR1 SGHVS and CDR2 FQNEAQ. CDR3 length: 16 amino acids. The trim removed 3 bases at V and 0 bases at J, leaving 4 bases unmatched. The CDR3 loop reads CASSFFTSGSTDTQYF. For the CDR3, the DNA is TGTGCCAGCAGCTTTTTTACTAGCGGGAGCACAGATACGCAGTATTTT.

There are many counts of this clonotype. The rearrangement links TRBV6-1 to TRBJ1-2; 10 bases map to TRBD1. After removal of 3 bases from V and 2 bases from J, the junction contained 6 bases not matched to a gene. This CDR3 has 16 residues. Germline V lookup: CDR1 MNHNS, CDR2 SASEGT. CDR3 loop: CASSEDRGISNYGYTF. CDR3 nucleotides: TGTGCCAGCAGTGAGGACAGGGGGATTTCCAACTATGGCTACACCTTC.

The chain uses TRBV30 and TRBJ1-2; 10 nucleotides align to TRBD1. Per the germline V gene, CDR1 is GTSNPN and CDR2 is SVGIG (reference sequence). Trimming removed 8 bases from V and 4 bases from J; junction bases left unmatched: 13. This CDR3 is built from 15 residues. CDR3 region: CAGPRQGASSYGYTF. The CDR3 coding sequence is TGTGCCGGACCCCGACAGGGGGCGTCCAGCTATGGCTACACCTTC.

CDR3 DNA: TGTGCCAGCAGTCCCGTGAGGGTCTACGAGCAGTACTTC. It yields the protein CASSPVRVYEQYF. The V call is TRBV27, the J call TRBJ2-7; TRBD2 might be the D (5 bases). Germline values: CDR1 MNHEY, CDR2 SMNVEV (reference sequence). Trimming took 5 bases from V and 3 from J, leaving 11 bases between them. The CDR3 is 13 amino acids.